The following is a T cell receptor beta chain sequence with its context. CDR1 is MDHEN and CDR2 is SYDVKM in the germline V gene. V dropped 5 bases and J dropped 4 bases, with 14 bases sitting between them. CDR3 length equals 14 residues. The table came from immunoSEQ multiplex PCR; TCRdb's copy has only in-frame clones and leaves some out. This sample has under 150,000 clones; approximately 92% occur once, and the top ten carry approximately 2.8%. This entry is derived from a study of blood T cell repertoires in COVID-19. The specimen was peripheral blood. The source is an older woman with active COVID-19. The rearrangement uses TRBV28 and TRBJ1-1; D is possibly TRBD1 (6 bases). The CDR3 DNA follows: TGTGCCAGCAGTCTGGGGGCGTGGGGCACTGAAGCTTTCTTT. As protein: CASSLGAWGTEAFF.